Below, 4 T cell receptor beta chains from the same sample are listed, as sequenced in a study of identical twins. TCRdb redid the calling of the 5' RACE reads with MiXCR, one entry per CDR3 protein. The sample gives 1.5 million to 2 million distinct CDR3 sequences, less than 35% of which show up once; about 0.27% is in the top ten. The sequenced sample consisted of cord blood. The receptors here all came from a newborn girl in good health.

The V call is TRBV5-5, the J call TRBJ2-7; the D is unclear. Trimming pared 2 bases from V and 5 bases from J, leaving 11 bases between. The CDR3 has 13 residues. Germline-derived CDR1 and CDR2 are SGHKS and YYEKEE (reference sequence). CDR3 in amino acids: CASSFWGSDEQYF. The CDR3 DNA sequence: TGTGCCAGCAGCTTCTGGGGTTCGGACGAGCAGTACTTC.

The rearrangement uses TRBV5-1 and TRBJ1-1; a weak D match, TRBD1 (5 bases). V was shortened by 0 bases and J by 7 bases, with 13 bases between the two germline ends. The V gene's germline CDR1 is SGHRS and CDR2 YFSETQ. The CDR3 is 14 residues long. CDR3 bases: TGCGCCAGCAGCTTGGGCTCAGGGCGGGATGAAGCTTTCTTT. Amino acid sequence: CASSLGSGRDEAFF.

This clonotype is a singleton in its sample. The chain has TRBV6-1 and TRBJ2-4; D uncertain. The end of the DNA is better explained by TRBJ2-7, so the J call may be wrong. Per germline, CDR1 MNHNS and CDR2 SASEGT. The CDR3 length is 16 residues. The CDR3 region has the DNA TGTGCCAGCAGTGAAGATCGATTCTGGGTCCCCTACGAGCAGTACTTC. It yields the protein CASSEDRFWVPYEQYF.

This chain connects TRBV6-1 to TRBJ1-1, with 11 bases fitting TRBD1. CDR1 is MNHNS and CDR2 is SASEGT in the germline V gene. The V segment lost 1 base and the J segment 0 bases; nucleotides outside the gene matches: 4. The CDR3 is 17 amino acids. For the CDR3, the DNA is TGTGCCAGCAGTGAAGGCCGGACAGGGGGCCTGAACACTGAAGCTTTCTTT. It is translated as CASSEGRTGGLNTEAFF.